This T cell receptor (beta chain) was profiled in a study of Ad26.COV2.S vaccination and SARS-CoV-2 variants. On the study more broadly: Enrollment placed the donor in the COV1001 Ad26.COV2.S trial arm.

Assay: immunoSEQ multiplex PCR; the TCRdb copy retains only in-frame clones and omits some. The sample lists fewer than 400,000 clones; 86% were seen once. Noted treatment: around 19 received Ad26.COV2.S at low or high dose, single or two shots; 5 received placebo; per-sample allocation not given. Following the first vaccine or placebo injection, samples were taken on day 63. An 18-55-year-old adult in Boston served as donor. Study-level findings and limits: Substantial breadth in spike-specific CD8+ and CD4+ T cell responses was reportedly seen after vaccination. Analytic work on TCR breadth and depth might have understated the full extent of total T cell responses.

As concerns this clone: The antigen is undetermined.

CDR3 length equals 17 residues. With 2 bases clipped from V and 5 bases from J, the junction kept 7 bases outside the gene matches. CDR1 is SGDLS and CDR2 is YYNGEE in the germline V gene. Sample: peripheral blood, taken in a trial of Ad26.COV2.S vaccine versus placebo. This clonotype originated in a person aged 18-65 years who received the Ad26.COV2.S COVID-19 vaccine or a placebo. The V gene is TRBV9, the J gene TRBJ2-1; TRBD2 matches 13 bases. For the CDR3, the DNA is TGTGCCAGCAGCGTCGGACTAGCGGGGGTTTTCAACAATGAGCAGTTCTTC. It codes for CASSVGLAGVFNNEQFF.